The TCR beta chain described here comes from a study of blood T cell repertoires in COVID-19. Study background: Italy, Spain and the United States were the sources of the convalescent and acute COVID-19 samples. T cells, B-cell-depleted T cells, or PBMCs supplied cDNA or gDNA.

V was shortened by 5 bases and J by 0 bases, with 10 bases between the two germline ends. Germline V gene data show CDR1 as MNHEY and CDR2 as SVGAGI. The CDR3 runs 14 residues. In the source study's methods: Estimation of nucleated cell counts was performed using reference gene primer amplification. The repertoire was sequenced with immunoSEQ multiplex PCR; TCRdb's copy has only in-frame clones and lacks some. D and trimming come from the DNA, and the V and J calls and clone size come from that table. The sample consists of under 150,000 clones, approximately 88% of them appearing once. The sample taken for sequencing was peripheral blood. This receptor was taken from a man aged 65-85 years with active COVID-19. V usage is TRBV6-5 and J usage is TRBJ1-1; TRBD1 is a possible D gene (5 bases). The CDR3 DNA reads TGTGCCAGCAGTAGACAGTCCCTGAACACTGAAGCTTTCTTT. As protein: CASSRQSLNTEAFF.